This T cell receptor beta chain comes out of a study of T cells after yellow fever vaccination. General observations from the study: Few clonotypes appeared in both CD4 and CD8 compartments. The presence of abundant clonotypes contaminating from the bulk population was possible in FACS-sorted repertoires.

Generation of TCR cDNA used 5'RACE template switching (which added a universal primer site and UMIs). MiXCR, applied by TCRdb to the 5' RACE reads, yields one record per CDR3 protein. The table has under 550,000 distinct CDR3 sequences, 20% to 25% seen once. V trimming: 6 bases; J trimming: 10 bases; junction bases outside the gene matches: 15. This CDR3 has 16 amino acids. This clonotype has just a few counts. Its antigen is as yet unknown. This sequence was found in a man aged 18 to 29 who received the YFV17D yellow fever vaccine. The chain links TRBV12-3 or TRBV12-4 to TRBJ1-6, with TRBD1 matching over 7 bases. This sample comprised PBMCs, obtained less than 25 days after the first yellow fever vaccination. CDR3 sequence reads: CASSLGQGGTRSPLHF. Written as DNA, the CDR3 is TGTGCCAGCAGCTTGGGGCAGGGGGGAACACGGTCACCCCTCCACTTT.